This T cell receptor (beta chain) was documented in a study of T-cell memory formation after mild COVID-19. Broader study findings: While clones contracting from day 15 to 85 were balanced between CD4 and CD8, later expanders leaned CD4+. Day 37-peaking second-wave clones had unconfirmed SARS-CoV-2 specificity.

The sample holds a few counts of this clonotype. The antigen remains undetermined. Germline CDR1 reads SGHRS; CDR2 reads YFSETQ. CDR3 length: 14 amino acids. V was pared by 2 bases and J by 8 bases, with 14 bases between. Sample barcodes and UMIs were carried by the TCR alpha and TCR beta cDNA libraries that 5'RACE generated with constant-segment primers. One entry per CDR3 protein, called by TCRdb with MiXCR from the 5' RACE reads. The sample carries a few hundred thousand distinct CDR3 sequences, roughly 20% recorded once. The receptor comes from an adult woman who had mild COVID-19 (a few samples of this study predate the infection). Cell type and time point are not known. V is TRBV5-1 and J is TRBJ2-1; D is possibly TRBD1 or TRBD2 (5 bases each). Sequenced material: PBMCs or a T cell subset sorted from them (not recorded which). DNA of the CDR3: TGCGCCAGCAGCTTAAGGGGAGCTGACCATGAGCAGTTCTTC. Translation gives CASSLRGADHEQFF.